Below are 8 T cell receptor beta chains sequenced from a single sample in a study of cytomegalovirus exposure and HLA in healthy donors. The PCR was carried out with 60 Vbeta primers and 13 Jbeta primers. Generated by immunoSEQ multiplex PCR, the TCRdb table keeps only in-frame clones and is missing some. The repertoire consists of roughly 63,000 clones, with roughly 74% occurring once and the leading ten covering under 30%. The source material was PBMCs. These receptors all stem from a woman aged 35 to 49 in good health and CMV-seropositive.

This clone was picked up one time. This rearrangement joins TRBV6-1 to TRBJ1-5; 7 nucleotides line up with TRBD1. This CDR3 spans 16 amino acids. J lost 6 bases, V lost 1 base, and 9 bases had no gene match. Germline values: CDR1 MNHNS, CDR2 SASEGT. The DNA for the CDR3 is TGTGCCAGCAGTGAAGGAAACAGGGGCCCTAGTCAGCCCCAGCATTTT. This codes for CASSEGNRGPSQPQHF.

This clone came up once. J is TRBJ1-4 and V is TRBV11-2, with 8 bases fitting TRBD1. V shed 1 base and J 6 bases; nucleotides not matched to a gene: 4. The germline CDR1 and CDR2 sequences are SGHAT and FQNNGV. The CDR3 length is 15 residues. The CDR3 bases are TGTGCCAGCAGCTTAGGACAGGGGCTCTATGAAAAACTGTTTTTT. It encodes CASSLGQGLYEKLFF.

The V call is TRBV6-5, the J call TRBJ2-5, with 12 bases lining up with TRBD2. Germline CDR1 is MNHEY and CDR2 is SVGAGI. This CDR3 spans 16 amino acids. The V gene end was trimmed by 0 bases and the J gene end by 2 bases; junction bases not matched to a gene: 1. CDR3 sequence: CASSYSGTSGQETQYF. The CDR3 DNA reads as TGTGCCAGCAGTTACTCCGGGACTAGCGGGCAAGAGACCCAGTACTTC.

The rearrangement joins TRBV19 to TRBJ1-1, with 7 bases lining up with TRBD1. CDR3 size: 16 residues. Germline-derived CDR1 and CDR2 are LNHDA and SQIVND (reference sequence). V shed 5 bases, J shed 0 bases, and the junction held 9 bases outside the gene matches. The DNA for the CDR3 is TGTGCCAGTAGTCCTCGTGGGACAGTCATGAACACTGAAGCTTTCTTT. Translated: CASSPRGTVMNTEAFF.

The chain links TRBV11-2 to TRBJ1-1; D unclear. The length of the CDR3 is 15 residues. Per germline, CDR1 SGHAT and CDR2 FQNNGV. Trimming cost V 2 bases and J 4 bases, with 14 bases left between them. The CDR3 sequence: CASSLRLGSGTEAFF. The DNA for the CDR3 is TGTGCCAGCAGCTTAAGATTAGGGAGTGGCACTGAAGCTTTCTTT.

The CDR3 sequence is CASSPGPGQGRLYTF. DNA of the CDR3: TGCGCCAGCAGCCCTGGTCCGGGACAGGGTAGACTCTACACCTTC. The chain couples TRBV5-1 to TRBJ1-2; TRBD1 matches at 9 bases. Per the germline V gene, CDR1 is SGHRS and CDR2 is YFSETQ. CDR3 length: 15 residues. The ends lost 4 bases at V and 10 bases at J; junction bases unmatched: 14.

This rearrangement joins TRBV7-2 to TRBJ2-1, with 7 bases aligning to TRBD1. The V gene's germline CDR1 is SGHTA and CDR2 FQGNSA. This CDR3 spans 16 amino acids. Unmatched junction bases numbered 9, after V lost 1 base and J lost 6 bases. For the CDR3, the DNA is TGTGCCAGCAGCTTAGTAGGGACAGCCCGTGGCAATGAGCAGTTCTTC. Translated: CASSLVGTARGNEQFF. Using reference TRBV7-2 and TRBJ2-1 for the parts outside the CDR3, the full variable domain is GAGVSQSPSNKVTEKGKDVELRCDPISGHTALYWYRQSLGQGLEFLIYFQGNSAPDKSGLPSDRFSAERTGGSVSTLTIQRTQQEDSAVYLCASSLVGTARGNEQFFGPGTRLTVL.

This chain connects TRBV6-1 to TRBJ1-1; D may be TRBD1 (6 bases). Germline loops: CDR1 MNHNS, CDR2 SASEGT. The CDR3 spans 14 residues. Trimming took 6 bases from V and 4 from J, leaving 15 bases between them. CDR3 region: CASRLWGLGTEAFF. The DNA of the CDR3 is TGTGCCAGCAGGTTGTGGGGGCTCGGCACTGAAGCTTTCTTT.